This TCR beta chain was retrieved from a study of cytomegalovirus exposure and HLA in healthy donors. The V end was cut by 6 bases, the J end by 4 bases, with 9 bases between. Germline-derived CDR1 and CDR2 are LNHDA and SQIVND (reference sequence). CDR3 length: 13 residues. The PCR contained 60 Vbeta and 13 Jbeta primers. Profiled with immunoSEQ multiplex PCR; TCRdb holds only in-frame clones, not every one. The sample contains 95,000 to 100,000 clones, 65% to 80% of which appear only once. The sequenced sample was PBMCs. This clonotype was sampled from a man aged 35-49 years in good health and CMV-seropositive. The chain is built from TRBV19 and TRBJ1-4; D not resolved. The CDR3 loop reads CASRRHINEKLFF. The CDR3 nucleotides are TGTGCCAGTAGACGACACATTAATGAAAAACTGTTTTTT.